Included here is one TCR beta chain sequence, with context. Its antigen remains unidentified. This record comes from a study of OX40 agonist ivuxolimab in advanced cancers. Study-level information: Patient treatment consisted of intravenous ivuxolimab administration every 2 weeks at 0.01 to 10 mg/kg.

Whole-study findings and limits: Which antigen the expanded peripheral T cells recognized is unknown. With doses of 0.1-3.0 mg/kg, partial responders showed among the lowest clonal expansion. CD4+ and CD8+ blood T cells expanded clonally by week 6 at 0.1 to 3.0 mg/kg.

Germline-derived CDR1 and CDR2 are KGHSH and LQKENI. The CDR3 length is 15 residues. V was cut by 2 bases and J by 3 bases, with 13 bases left in between. Only in-frame clones appear in the TCRdb table, and some are missing; sequencing was by immunoSEQ multiplex PCR. The table lists tens of thousands of clones, about 83% of them singletons. The chain links TRBV18 to TRBJ1-1; D is ambiguous. Here the sequenced sample was CD4+ or CD8+ T cells sorted from blood, taken in a trial of the OX40 agonist ivuxolimab. This TCR was sampled from an adult with an advanced solid tumor such as melanoma, head and neck, liver or kidney cancer. DNA of the CDR3: TGTGCCAGCTCACCAGACGCAAAACTGGACACTGAAGCTTTCTTT. Translated, it gives CASSPDAKLDTEAFF.